One and the same sample provided the 29 T cell receptor beta chains below, sequenced in a study of T cell repertoires in cytomegalovirus infection. These TCRs' antigens remain unknown. TCRdb analysed the reads with MiXCR anew, one entry per CDR3 protein. The repertoire holds hundreds of thousands of distinct CDR3 sequences, with approximately 29% as singletons. The specimen was cultured CD8+ T cells from PBMCs, collected from culture after CMV antigen stimulation. These receptors were obtained from a human donor in good health (CMV status not recorded). Some clones in this sample may be carry-over from other donors' samples.

Note on this clonotype: One end of the junction is discordant with germline, which a read error may explain. The V and J genes are TRBV3-1 and TRBJ1-1; D is ambiguous. In germline, CDR1 is LGHDT, CDR2 YNNKEL (reference sequence). The CDR3 has 15 amino acids. The CDR3 DNA sequence: TGTGCCAGCAACCAAGTCGATCGGGCGAAGGATGAAGCTTTCTTT. Amino acids: CASNQVDRAKDEAFF.

The chain recombines TRBV27 with TRBJ1-2; D might be TRBD1 (5 bases). The CDR3 totals 13 residues. CDR1 and CDR2 (germline): MNHEY, SMNVEV (reference sequence). V was pared by 3 bases and J by 8 bases, with 13 bases between. Here the CDR3 DNA reads TGTGCCAGCAGTTTGGGGGACCGCACAGGCTACACCTTC. Protein: CASSLGDRTGYTF.

The V gene is TRBV7-2, the J gene TRBJ1-4; TRBD1 might be the D (6 bases). The germline V and J ends were trimmed by 1 base and 8 bases, with 14 bases remaining between them. The germline gives CDR1 SGHTA, CDR2 FQGNSA. The CDR3 spans 15 residues. In nucleotides, the CDR3 is TGTGCCAGCAGCTTAGAGGGGGGGGAAAGGGAAAAACTGTTTTTT. Translating it yields CASSLEGGEREKLFF.

This clonotype was seen only a few times. The V call is TRBV6-6, the J call TRBJ2-6; D is unresolved. This CDR3 is built from 14 residues. V lost 3 bases to trimming and J lost 0 bases, with 3 bases between them. Germline assignment: CDR1 MNHNY and CDR2 SVGAGI (reference sequence). CDR3 in DNA: TGTGCCAGCAGTTATCTCTCTGGGGCCAACGTCCTGACTTTC. As protein: CASSYLSGANVLTF.

This chain connects TRBV4-2 to TRBJ2-3, with a possible D match to TRBD2 (6 bases). CDR3 length equals 16 residues. Deletions cut 4 bases from V and 0 bases from J, with 14 bases between. The germline CDR1 and CDR2 sequences are LGHNA and YNFKEQ. The CDR3 reads CASSRPSGVSTDTQYF. CDR3 nucleotide sequence: TGTGCCAGCAGCCGGCCATCGGGGGTCAGCACAGATACGCAGTATTTT.

This clonotype has more than one count but fewer than ten. The chain employs TRBV10-3 and TRBJ2-1; D remains ambiguous. The CDR3 is 12 residues long. CDR1 is ENHRY and CDR2 is SYGVKD in the germline V gene. The V gene lost 8 bases and the J gene lost 5 bases, with 10 bases spanning the gap. CDR3 in DNA: TGTGCCATCCGAGTGAAAGACAATGAGCAGTTCTTC. Protein: CAIRVKDNEQFF.

This chain connects TRBV6-1 to TRBJ1-1; D is undetermined. The CDR3 has 10 amino acids. V lost 11 bases and J 4 bases, leaving 8 bases between the germline ends. Germline values: CDR1 MNHNS, CDR2 SASEGT. The CDR3 DNA follows: TGTGCCGTAGGAAGCACTGAAGCTTTCTTT. Its translation: CAVGSTEAFF.

This clonotype was detected a few times. This chain joins TRBV25-1 and TRBJ1-1, with a weak D call TRBD1 (6 bases). CDR3 size: 16 residues. Germline CDR1 MGHDK, CDR2 SYGVNS. V was clipped by 6 bases and J by 5 bases, with 22 bases between them. CDR3 nucleotide sequence: TGTGCCAGCAGCCAGTCAAGGGGGTTCGAAGGAACTGAAGCTTTCTTT. Its translation is CASSQSRGFEGTEAFF.

The V and J genes are TRBV6-1 and TRBJ2-7; D is undetermined. Germline lookup yields CDR1 MNHNS and CDR2 SASEGT. The CDR3 covers 15 residues. Trimming removed 5 bases at V and 4 bases at J, with 18 bases between. The CDR3 is CASSHDTYLGYEQYV. The CDR3 DNA reads as TGTGCCAGCAGTCACGACACCTACCTCGGGTACGAGCAGTACGTC.

V usage is TRBV6-2 or TRBV6-3 and J usage is TRBJ2-7; D is perhaps TRBD2 (5 bases). The CDR3 extends over 14 amino acids. The germline V gene encodes CDR1 MNHEY and CDR2 SVGEGT. Trimming removed 4 bases at V and 1 base at J, with 11 bases between. The CDR3, as DNA: TGTGCCAGCAGTTCTTGGACTGGATCCTACGAGCAGTACGTC. As protein: CASSSWTGSYEQYV.

This chain uses TRBV3-1 with TRBJ2-7; D possibly corresponds to TRBD1 (6 bases). V gave up 4 bases and J gave up 6 bases, with 13 bases separating them. The CDR3 length is 13 residues. CDR1 LGHDT and CDR2 YNNKEL come from the germline V gene (reference sequence). The CDR3 loop reads CASSLPTGIEQYF. The CDR3, as DNA: TGTGCCAGCAGCCTGCCCACAGGGATCGAGCAGTACTTC.

This clonotype turned up a few times. The chain carries TRBV5-6 and TRBJ2-1; TRBD2 aligns across 13 bases. The V gene's germline CDR1 is SGHDT and CDR2 YYEEEE. Unmatched junction bases numbered 3, after V lost 3 bases and J lost 0 bases. CDR3 length equals 17 residues. The CDR3 protein is CASSSTSGGTSYNEQFF. The CDR3 DNA follows: TGTGCCAGCAGCTCGACTAGCGGGGGGACCTCCTACAATGAGCAGTTCTTC.

This clonotype was found many times. The chain links TRBV7-8 to TRBJ2-3; 8 positions agree with TRBD2. Losses at the gene ends were 3 bases for V and 5 bases for J; bases not matched to a gene: 10. Germline CDR1 is SGHVS and CDR2 is FQNEAQ. CDR3 length equals 16 residues. CDR3 region: CASSLRSSGVLDTQYF. CDR3 bases: TGTGCCAGCAGCTTGCGGAGTAGCGGGGTGTTAGATACGCAGTATTTT.

The chain employs TRBV27 and TRBJ2-1; D is unclear. The CDR3 spans 14 residues. V was shortened by 0 bases and J by 5 bases, with 8 bases between the two germline ends. Per germline, CDR1 MNHEY and CDR2 SMNVEV (reference sequence). DNA for the CDR3: TGTGCCAGCAGTTTATCGGCTTCCCACAATGAGCAGTTCTTC. As protein: CASSLSASHNEQFF.

This clonotype was counted between two and nine times. The V gene is TRBV19, the J gene TRBJ1-1, with 8 nucleotides matching TRBD1. This CDR3 spans 16 amino acids. Germline V CDR1 and CDR2: LNHDA, SQIVND (reference sequence). V trimming: 6 bases; J trimming: 11 bases; junction bases outside the gene matches: 20. CDR3 coding DNA: TGTGCCAGTAGCACTCCGCTGGCATCAGGGGGCCCTCGGGCTTTCTTT. It encodes CASSTPLASGGPRAFF.

The sample holds a few counts of this clonotype. The chain is built from TRBV6-1 and TRBJ2-7; possible D gene TRBD1, 7 bases. Germline lookup yields CDR1 MNHNS and CDR2 SASEGT. Trimming took 0 bases from V and 2 from J, leaving 17 bases between them. The CDR3 spans 17 residues. The CDR3, as DNA: TGTGCCAGCAGTGAAGCCCCCGGGGGCCAGGGGGCCTACGAGCAGTACGTC. Translation: CASSEAPGGQGAYEQYV.

CDR3 coding DNA: TGTGCCAGCAGTTTAAGGGGACAGGGGACCTACGAGCAGTACTTC. Protein product: CASSLRGQGTYEQYF. The chain couples TRBV27 to TRBJ2-7; the match to TRBD1 covers 10 bases. Germline V CDR1 and CDR2: MNHEY, SMNVEV (reference sequence). This CDR3 has 15 amino acids. The J segment lost 2 bases and the V segment lost 2 bases, leaving 3 bases of the junction unmatched.

The table lists this clonotype with a few counts. This sequence joins TRBV27 and TRBJ2-1, with a weak D call TRBD2 (6 bases). Trimming left V 5 bases short and J 4 bases short, with 24 bases between. The CDR3 extends over 18 amino acids. Germline CDR1 reads MNHEY; CDR2 reads SMNVEV (reference sequence). CDR3 nucleotides: TGTGCCAGCAGTCCCGCCCTCCCGAGTAGCGGATTATACAATGAGCAGTTCTTC. Protein sequence: CASSPALPSSGLYNEQFF.

This chain's CDR3 is CASSQDRGGV. Here the CDR3 DNA reads TGTGCCAGCAGCCAAGATAGGGGGGGCGTC. The chain carries TRBV14 and TRBJ2-7; the D gene is possibly TRBD2 (7 bases). From germline, CDR1 is SGHDN and CDR2 FVKESK. The CDR3 extends over 10 amino acids.

This clonotype showed up just once. Mismatch with germline at one junction end may stem from a read error. V usage is TRBV4-1 and J usage is TRBJ1-1; tentative D call: TRBD1 (6 bases). Germline V gene lookup returns CDR1 MGHRA and CDR2 YSYEKL. The CDR3 length is 14 residues. CDR3 amino acids: CANSLRGGNTEAFF. The CDR3 nucleotides read TGCGCCAACAGCCTCAGGGGTGGAAACACTGAAGCTTTCTTT.

Many counts were recorded for this clonotype. V and J are TRBV9 and TRBJ2-7; 8 nucleotides match TRBD1. The CDR3 runs 14 residues. The germline gives CDR1 SGDLS, CDR2 YYNGEE. V trimming: 4 bases; J trimming: 4 bases; junction bases outside the gene matches: 7. The CDR3 protein is CASSPPDRAYEQYF. The CDR3 DNA is TGTGCCAGCAGCCCCCCGGACAGGGCTTACGAGCAGTACTTC.

V is TRBV7-9 and J is TRBJ1-2; a weak D match, TRBD1 (5 bases). CDR1 and CDR2 (germline): SEHNR, FQNEAQ (reference sequence). V lost 11 bases and J lost 8, with 18 bases in between. The CDR3 extends over 12 amino acids. Here the CDR3 DNA reads TGTGCCGGAGTCGGCCGGGACCGAGGCTACACCTTC. The encoded protein is CAGVGRDRGYTF.

This clonotype showed up many times. The V and J genes are TRBV7-2 and TRBJ2-3, with no clear D. V was shortened by 1 base and J by 3 bases, with 14 bases between the two germline ends. The V gene's germline CDR1 is SGHTA and CDR2 FQGNSA. The CDR3 loop spans 16 amino acids. The DNA of the CDR3 is TGTGCCAGCAGCTTAGACGGACCAGTATTAACAGATACGCAGTATTTT. This translates into CASSLDGPVLTDTQYF.

This clonotype appeared many times. The genes are TRBV7-6 and TRBJ2-5, with 11 positions matching TRBD2. Germline CDR1 SGHVS, CDR2 FNYEAQ. V gave up 7 bases and J gave up 3 bases; unmatched junction bases: 13. The CDR3 runs 17 residues. The CDR3 coding sequence is TGTGCCAGCACCCAGTTTTCTAGCGGGGGGACAGAAGAGACCCAGTACTTC. It codes for CASTQFSSGGTEETQYF.

Here the CDR3 reads CASSIDQQAQPQHF. CDR3 DNA sequence: TGTGCCAGTAGTATAGATCAACAGGCTCAGCCCCAGCATTTT. The V and J genes are TRBV19 and TRBJ1-5; tentative D call: TRBD1 (5 bases). Germline V gene lookup returns CDR1 LNHDA and CDR2 SQIVND (reference sequence). This CDR3 spans 14 amino acids. Trimming shortened V by 0 bases and J by 6 bases, and 9 bases separated the two germline ends.

The table lists this clonotype with a few counts. V and J are TRBV27 and TRBJ1-5; 9 positions match TRBD1. Trimming cost V 6 bases and J 3 bases; bases outside gene matches: 15. CDR1 is MNHEY, CDR2 SMNVEV, per germline (reference sequence). The CDR3 runs to 18 residues. In nucleotides, the CDR3 is TGTGCCAGCAGCTGGACCTCGGGACAGGGTAGCGTCAATCAGCCCCAGCATTTT. Its protein is CASSWTSGQGSVNQPQHF.

The genes are TRBV29-1 and TRBJ1-2, with 8 nucleotides matching TRBD1. There are 12 residues in the CDR3. V shed 5 bases and J 3 bases; nucleotides not matched to a gene: 2. CDR1 and CDR2 from the germline V gene are SQVTM and ANQGSEA. CDR3 in amino acids: CSVPGGDYGYTF. The CDR3 DNA reads TGCAGCGTTCCAGGGGGCGACTATGGCTACACCTTC.

The CDR3 nucleotides read TGTGCCAGCACCCAAAGGTTGGGGGCGAGGATGGGGCGGGAAGGGGACACTGAAGCTTTCTTT. Amino acids: CASTQRLGARMGREGDTEAFF. This chain connects TRBV6-6 to TRBJ1-1, with D possibly being TRBD1 (6 bases). Germline lookup yields CDR1 MNHNY and CDR2 SVGAGI (reference sequence). V was cut by 7 bases and J by 3 bases, with 36 bases left in between. The CDR3 is made up of 21 amino acids.

The genes are TRBV4-1 and TRBJ2-5, with a weak D call TRBD2 (6 bases). The CDR3 covers 14 residues. Trimming cost V 0 bases and J 3 bases, with 8 bases left between them. Germline CDR1 MGHRA, CDR2 YSYEKL. The DNA of the CDR3 is TGCGCCAGCAGCCAAGAGGCTAGCGAAGAGACCCAGTACTTC. Translation gives CASSQEASEETQYF.